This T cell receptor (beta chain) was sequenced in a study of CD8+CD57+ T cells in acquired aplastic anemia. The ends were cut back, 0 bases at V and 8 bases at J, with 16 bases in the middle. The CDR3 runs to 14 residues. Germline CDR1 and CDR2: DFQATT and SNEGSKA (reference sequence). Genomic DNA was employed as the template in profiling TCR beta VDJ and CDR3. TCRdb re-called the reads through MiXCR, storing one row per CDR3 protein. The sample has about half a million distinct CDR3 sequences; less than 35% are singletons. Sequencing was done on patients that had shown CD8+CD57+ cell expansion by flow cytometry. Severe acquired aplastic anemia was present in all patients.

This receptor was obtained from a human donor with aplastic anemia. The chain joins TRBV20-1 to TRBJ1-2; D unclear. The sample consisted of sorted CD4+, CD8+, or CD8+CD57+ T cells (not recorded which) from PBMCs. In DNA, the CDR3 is TGCAGTGCTAGAGATCATGCGACCCCGGGCGGCTACACCTTC. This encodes CSARDHATPGGYTF.